A single sample is the source of the 13 T cell receptor beta chains below, sequenced in a study of shared T cell receptors in the human thymus. Profiling relied on immunoSEQ multiplex PCR, and the TCRdb table lists in-frame clones only, not all of them. Here the sample spans almost 550,000 clones, approximately 80% being singletons. These same data were also listed under a study on human thymus T cells.

Sequenced input: thymocytes. Every receptor here comes from a boy under two years old with a congenital heart defect.

This rearrangement joins TRBV4-1 to TRBJ2-7; 10 nucleotides agree with TRBD1. The V gene's germline CDR1 is MGHRA and CDR2 YSYEKL. The length of the CDR3 is 14 residues. After removal of 4 bases from V and 6 bases from J, the junction contained 6 bases not matched to a gene. CDR3 in DNA: TGCGCCAGCAGCCCTCCGGGACAGGGGTCCGAGCAGTACTTC. This sequence encodes CASSPPGQGSEQYF.

V and J are TRBV6-5 and TRBJ2-1; 7 bases fit TRBD1. Germline V gene lookup returns CDR1 MNHEY and CDR2 SVGAGI. The CDR3 has 14 amino acids. With V trimmed by 9 bases and J by 6 bases, 11 bases remained unmatched. CDR3 protein: CARPRGRSGNEQFF. For the CDR3, the DNA is TGTGCCAGGCCCAGGGGGAGAAGTGGCAATGAGCAGTTCTTC.

The V and J genes are TRBV25-1 and TRBJ1-1, with 7 bases aligning to TRBD1. The germline CDR1 and CDR2 sequences are MGHDK and SYGVNS. With 6 bases clipped from V and 3 bases from J, the junction kept 13 bases outside the gene matches. CDR3 size: 16 residues. In DNA form, the CDR3 reads TGTGCCAGCAGCCCAGGGGGGCCGACTAGGGACACTGAAGCTTTCTTT. Translation: CASSPGGPTRDTEAFF.

The rearrangement links TRBV4-3 to TRBJ2-1; D may be TRBD2 (5 bases). Deletions cut 0 bases from V and 4 bases from J, with 10 bases between. CDR1 and CDR2 from the germline V gene are LGHNA and YSLEER. The length of the CDR3 is 15 residues. The CDR3 DNA reads as TGCGCCAGCAGCCAAGAGGTTAAGCGGTACAATGAGCAGTTCTTC. It encodes CASSQEVKRYNEQFF.

This chain uses TRBV7-9 with TRBJ2-5; tentative D call: TRBD2 (5 bases). CDR1 and CDR2 from the germline V gene are SEHNR and FQNEAQ (reference sequence). Trimming removed 5 bases from V and 0 bases from J, with 13 bases in between. The CDR3 covers 15 residues. CDR3 sequence: CASSPSRADQETQYF. The DNA of the CDR3 is TGTGCCAGCAGCCCTTCGCGAGCGGACCAAGAGACCCAGTACTTC.

The CDR3 here is CASSVEGVRADTQYF. In nucleotides, the CDR3 is TGTGCCAGCAGCGTAGAGGGAGTTCGGGCAGATACGCAGTATTTT. The chain couples TRBV9 to TRBJ2-3, with D perhaps matching TRBD2 (5 bases). From germline, CDR1 is SGDLS and CDR2 YYNGEE. V was pared by 0 bases and J by 4 bases, with 12 bases between. The CDR3 contains 15 residues. Drawing the rest from reference TRBV9 and TRBJ2-3, the complete variable domain is DSGVTQTPKHLITATGQRVTLRCSPRSGDLSVYWYQQSLDQGLQFLIQYYNGEERAKGNILERFSAQQFPDLHSELNLSSLELGDSALYFCASSVEGVRADTQYFGPGTRLTVL.

CDR3 loop: CASQGSSYEQYF. In DNA form, the CDR3 reads TGTGCCTCCCAGGGTAGCTCCTACGAGCAGTACTTC. The V and J genes are TRBV21-1 and TRBJ2-7; the listed D gene, TRBD1, was not tested against the DNA. TRBV21-1 is classified as a pseudogene. This CDR3 is 12 amino acids long.

V and J are TRBV11-2 and TRBJ1-5; no firm D call. Trimming stripped 4 bases from V and 2 bases from J, with 9 bases between. The CDR3 totals 14 residues. CDR1 is SGHAT and CDR2 is FQNNGV in the germline V gene. The CDR3 spells CASSSSRGNQPQHF. CDR3 bases: TGTGCCAGCAGCTCGAGTCGGGGCAATCAGCCCCAGCATTTT.

The V and J genes are TRBV6-5 and TRBJ1-2; D perhaps matches TRBD1 (6 bases). The CDR3 is 15 amino acids. Trimming removed 2 bases from V and 7 bases from J, with 17 bases in between. Germline V gives CDR1 MNHEY, CDR2 SVGAGI. This chain's CDR3 is CASSYGGARWGGYTF. CDR3 sequence (DNA): TGTGCCAGCAGTTACGGGGGGGCCAGATGGGGTGGCTACACCTTC.

This clone was detected once. V gene TRBV5-1 combines with J gene TRBJ1-2; D not certain. V was clipped by 0 bases and J by 4 bases, with 10 bases between them. This CDR3 spans 14 amino acids. CDR1 SGHRS and CDR2 YFSETQ come from the germline V gene. The CDR3 loop is CASSLAGQFYGYTF. CDR3 sequence (DNA): TGCGCCAGCAGCTTGGCTGGGCAGTTCTATGGCTACACCTTC. Based on the CDR3 plus reference TRBV5-1 and TRBJ1-2, the full variable domain is KAGVTQTPRYLIKTRGQQVTLSCSPISGHRSVSWYQQTPGQGLQFLFEYFSETQRNKGNFPGRFSGRQFSNSRSEMNVSTLELGDSALYLCASSLAGQFYGYTFGSGTRLTVV.

The V call is TRBV4-1, the J call TRBJ2-2; the match to TRBD1 covers 7 bases. This CDR3 is built from 17 residues. The V segment lost 0 bases and the J segment 4 bases; nucleotides outside the gene matches: 8. Germline CDR1 is MGHRA and CDR2 is YSYEKL. CDR3 amino acids: CASSQDGTVLLTGELFF. The CDR3 DNA follows: TGCGCCAGCAGCCAAGATGGGACAGTTCTTCTCACCGGGGAGCTGTTTTTT.

The chain recombines TRBV27 with TRBJ2-7; 8 nucleotides line up with TRBD1. The germline V gene has CDR1 MNHEY and CDR2 SMNVEV (reference sequence). This CDR3 is built from 18 residues. V lost 2 bases, J lost 1 base, and 13 bases stayed unmatched. The CDR3 loop reads CASSLATPRDRWSYEQYF. The CDR3 bases are TGTGCCAGCAGTTTAGCCACCCCTCGGGACAGGTGGTCCTACGAGCAGTACTTC.

This clone was seen just once. V usage is TRBV11-3 and J usage is TRBJ2-7; D perhaps matches TRBD1 (5 bases). Germline lookup yields CDR1 SGHNT and CDR2 YENEEA. The CDR3 is 18 residues long. V was cut by 0 bases and J by 3 bases, with 21 bases left in between. The chain's CDR3 is CASSLDWGRAGHFYEQYF. The CDR3 DNA reads as TGTGCCAGCAGCTTAGATTGGGGCAGGGCAGGGCACTTCTACGAGCAGTACTTC.